This T cell receptor (beta chain) was captured by sequencing in a study of T cell changes during pregnancy in multiple sclerosis. This table comes from immunoSEQ multiplex PCR, and its TCRdb copy is limited to in-frame clones, with some not included. The sample includes over 35,000 clones, 90% of them seen just once. Deletions cut 3 bases from V and 7 bases from J, with 13 bases between. This CDR3 comprises 14 residues. Germline V CDR1 and CDR2: MNHEY, SMNVEV (reference sequence). Source: CD4+ T cells from peripheral blood mononuclear cells, taken in the first trimester of pregnancy. The chain combines TRBV27 with TRBJ2-1; possibly TRBD1 for D (5 bases). This sequence was found in a female donor in good health, enrolled as a control in a pregnancy study. The CDR3 protein is CASSLPGRANEQFF. The CDR3 DNA sequence: TGTGCCAGCAGTTTGCCCGGCAGGGCTAATGAGCAGTTCTTC.